A single sample is the source of the 19 T cell receptor beta chains below, sequenced in a study of shared clonotypes between healthy human individuals. This table comes from immunoSEQ multiplex PCR, and its TCRdb copy is limited to in-frame clones, with some not included. The table lists 500,000 to 550,000 clones, 95% to 97% of them singletons, with 0.055% to 0.075% in the top ten. The sequenced sample consisted of naive CD4+ T cells sorted from blood. Described subset: CD45RA+ positively selected. These receptors originate from a woman aged 25 to 45 in good health.

This sequence joins TRBV7-2 and TRBJ1-5; D remains ambiguous. V gave up 2 bases and J gave up 1 base, with 15 bases separating them. Per the germline V gene, CDR1 is SGHTA and CDR2 is FQGNSA. The length of the CDR3 is 17 residues. The chain's CDR3 is CASSLYSLGKSNQPQHF. The CDR3 DNA is TGTGCCAGCAGCTTATACTCTCTGGGGAAAAGCAATCAGCCCCAGCATTTT.

This chain connects TRBV11-1 to TRBJ2-7; the D is unclear. Trimming left V 6 bases short and J 4 bases short, with 10 bases between. Germline V gene data show CDR1 as SGHAT and CDR2 as FQDESV (reference sequence). This CDR3 is built from 12 residues. The DNA for the CDR3 is TGTGCCAGCAGACACACCGTATACGAGCAGTACTTC. Its protein is CASRHTVYEQYF.

The chain has TRBV18 and TRBJ2-7; 13 nucleotides line up with TRBD2. CDR1 and CDR2 from the germline V gene are KGHSH and LQKENI. J was trimmed by 3 bases and V by 6 bases; bases with no gene match: 5. CDR3 length equals 15 residues. The CDR3 DNA follows: TGTGCCAGCTCCCCCGGACTAGCGGGAGACTACGAGCAGTACTTC. Translation: CASSPGLAGDYEQYF.

This chain joins TRBV29-1 and TRBJ2-1; unclear D gene. V was trimmed by 4 bases and J by 8 bases, leaving 9 bases between them. The CDR3 contains 11 residues. Germline-derived CDR1 and CDR2 are SQVTM and ANQGSEA. The CDR3 coding sequence is TGCAGCGTTGGACCGAACCATGAGCAGTTCTTC. Encoded protein: CSVGPNHEQFF.

The gene calls are TRBV6-5 and TRBJ2-1; either TRBD1 or TRBD2 may fit D (5 bases each). This CDR3 is built from 15 residues. V was trimmed by 4 bases and J by 0 bases, leaving 10 bases between them. From germline, CDR1 is MNHEY and CDR2 SVGAGI. CDR3 nucleotides: TGTGCCAGCAGTTCCCCAGGGAGCTCCTACAATGAGCAGTTCTTC. Its protein product is CASSSPGSSYNEQFF.

In this sample, this clone turned up a few times. The chain joins TRBV10-1 to TRBJ1-5; D is ambiguous. CDR1 is WNHNN, CDR2 SYGVQD, per germline (reference sequence). This CDR3 contains 12 residues. V shed 3 bases and J shed 2 bases, with 2 bases lying between them. CDR3 bases: TGCGCCAGCAGTGACGGCAATCAGCCCCAGCATTTT. Amino acids: CASSDGNQPQHF.

A single count supports this clone. This sequence joins TRBV28 and TRBJ2-2; D is undetermined. The germline V gene encodes CDR1 MDHEN and CDR2 SYDVKM. This CDR3 spans 11 amino acids. V lost 6 bases, J lost 5 bases, and 4 bases lay in between. The CDR3 here is CASSSTGELFF. Written as DNA, the CDR3 is TGTGCCAGCAGCTCAACCGGGGAGCTGTTTTTT.

This clone was found once. V gene TRBV4-1 combines with J gene TRBJ1-5; TRBD1 agrees at 10 bases. CDR1 is MGHRA, CDR2 YSYEKL, per germline. This CDR3 is built from 15 residues. The trim removed 2 bases at V and 6 bases at J, leaving 4 bases unmatched. This chain's CDR3 is CASSQLGTGAQPQHF. The DNA of the CDR3 is TGCGCCAGCAGCCAACTTGGGACAGGGGCTCAGCCCCAGCATTTT.

This clone was counted a few times. This chain joins TRBV6-1 and TRBJ1-5, with TRBD1 matching 8 bases. With V trimmed by 5 bases and J by 1 base, 1 base remained unmatched. CDR3 length equals 14 residues. Germline V lookup: CDR1 MNHNS, CDR2 SASEGT. CDR3 sequence: CASSWTGSNQPQHF. The CDR3 DNA sequence: TGTGCCAGCAGTTGGACAGGGAGCAATCAGCCCCAGCATTTT.

The V call is TRBV2, the J call TRBJ2-4, with D perhaps matching TRBD1 (5 bases). Germline CDR1 SNHLY, CDR2 FYNNEI. V was cut by 7 bases and J by 6 bases, with 19 bases left in between. This CDR3 has 15 residues. CDR3 amino acids: CASIGEQVIGNIQYF. The CDR3, as DNA: TGTGCCAGCATTGGGGAACAGGTCATCGGAAACATTCAGTACTTC.

This sequence joins TRBV28 and TRBJ2-2; 7 bases are a match to TRBD2. The CDR3 length is 14 residues. The germline gives CDR1 MDHEN, CDR2 SYDVKM. V gave up 3 bases and J gave up 6 bases; unmatched junction bases: 4. The CDR3 sequence is CASSFGGRAGELFF. The CDR3 DNA sequence: TGTGCCAGCAGTTTCGGAGGGAGGGCCGGGGAGCTGTTTTTT.

The rearrangement joins TRBV6-7 to TRBJ2-1, with 9 bases fitting TRBD2. TRBV6-7 is treated as an ORF (open reading frame) with a function not yet certain. After removal of 8 bases from V and 1 base from J, the junction contained 9 bases not matched to a gene. The CDR3 is made up of 16 amino acids. The CDR3 DNA reads TGTGCCAGCTGTTCCAGCGGGAGGTCTTCCTACAATGAGCAGTTCTTC. Its protein is CASCSSGRSSYNEQFF.

The rearrangement links TRBV5-1 to TRBJ2-1; D possibly matches TRBD1 or TRBD2 (5 bases each). This CDR3 comprises 21 residues. V gave up 0 bases and J gave up 5 bases, with 30 bases separating them. The germline V gene has CDR1 SGHRS and CDR2 YFSETQ. DNA of the CDR3: TGCGCCAGCAGCTTGGCCTTTAGTCTGCCGAGAGGGGTTGGCCCCCACAATGAGCAGTTCTTC. Translating gives CASSLAFSLPRGVGPHNEQFF.

The rearrangement uses TRBV5-1 and TRBJ2-2, with 7 bases lining up with TRBD1. CDR3 length: 17 residues. Germline assignment: CDR1 SGHRS and CDR2 YFSETQ. The junction had 14 bases not matched to a gene; V was cut back by 4 bases and J by 5 bases. Written as DNA, the CDR3 is TGCGCCAGCAGCACCCTATCCGGGACAGACCGAACCGGGGAGCTGTTTTTT. This gives the protein CASSTLSGTDRTGELFF.

V gene TRBV28 combines with J gene TRBJ1-1; TRBD1 matches at 10 bases. Germline CDR1 reads MDHEN; CDR2 reads SYDVKM. The CDR3 sequence is 16 residues long. The V and J ends lost 4 bases and 3 bases, in that order; junction bases with no gene match: 8. As DNA, the CDR3 is TGTGCCAGCAGTTCCATCCGGGACAGGGGTCACACTGAAGCTTTCTTT. Its protein product is CASSSIRDRGHTEAFF.

The chain carries TRBV30 and TRBJ1-5, with 10 bases lining up with TRBD1. V was clipped by 5 bases and J by 5 bases; unmatched bases: 3. The CDR3 covers 13 residues. The germline V gene has CDR1 GTSNPN and CDR2 SVGIG (reference sequence). Here the CDR3 DNA reads TGTGCCTGGGCGACAGGGGGCGATCAGCCCCAGCATTTT. Its protein is CAWATGGDQPQHF. Complete variable domain (other parts from reference TRBV30 and TRBJ1-5): SQTIHQWPATLVQPVGSPLSLECTVEGTSNPNLYWYRQAAGRGLQLLFYSVGIGQISSEVPQNLSASRPQDRQFILSSKKLLLSDSGFYLCAWATGGDQPQHFGDGTRLSIL.

The genes are TRBV9 and TRBJ1-1; tentative D call: TRBD1 (5 bases). The CDR3 length is 13 residues. Trimming left V 3 bases short and J 2 bases short, with 8 bases between. The germline gives CDR1 SGDLS, CDR2 YYNGEE. This CDR3 reads CASSAQGNTEAFF. DNA of the CDR3: TGTGCCAGCAGCGCCCAGGGCAACACTGAAGCTTTCTTT.

This clone was counted between two and nine times. This chain uses TRBV18 with TRBJ2-1; D might be TRBD2 (6 bases). In germline, CDR1 is KGHSH, CDR2 LQKENI. This CDR3 region has 12 residues. V was clipped by 2 bases and J by 10 bases, with 9 bases between them. CDR3 coding DNA: TGTGCCAGCTCACCAATGGGAGGAGAGCAGTTCTTC. It yields the protein CASSPMGGEQFF.

The chain has TRBV12-2 and TRBJ2-7; the table's D gene call, TRBD2, was not cross checked with the DNA. TRBV12-2 is reported as a pseudogene. This CDR3 contains 14 residues. CDR3 residues: CANRAAGRPYEQYF. For the CDR3, the DNA is TGTGCAAACCGGGCGGCAGGGAGGCCCTACGAGCAGTACTTC.